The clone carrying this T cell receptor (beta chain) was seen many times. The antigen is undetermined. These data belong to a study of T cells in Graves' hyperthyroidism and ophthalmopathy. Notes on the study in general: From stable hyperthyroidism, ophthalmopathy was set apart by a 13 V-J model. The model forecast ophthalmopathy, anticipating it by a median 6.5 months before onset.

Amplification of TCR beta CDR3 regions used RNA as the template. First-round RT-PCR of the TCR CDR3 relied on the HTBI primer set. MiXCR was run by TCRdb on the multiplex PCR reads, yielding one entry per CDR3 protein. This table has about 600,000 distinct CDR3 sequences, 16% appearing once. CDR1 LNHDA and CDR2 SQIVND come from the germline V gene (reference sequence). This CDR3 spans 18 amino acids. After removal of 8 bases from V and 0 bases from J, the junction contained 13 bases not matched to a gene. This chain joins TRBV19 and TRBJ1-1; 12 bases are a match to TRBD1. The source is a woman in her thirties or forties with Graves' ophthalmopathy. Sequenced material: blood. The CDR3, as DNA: TGTGCCAGTGCAGGCGGGGACAGGGGGCGATGGATGAACACTGAAGCTTTCTTT. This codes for CASAGGDRGRWMNTEAFF.